A single TCR beta chain is shown here with its context. Compared with germline, one end of the junction differs, possibly owing to a read error. The sample is drawn from a study of tumor-infiltrating lymphocytes in primary liver carcinoma. It was from about 21-30 mg of unsorted bulk tissue that RNA and DNA were co-extracted. Germline lookup yields CDR1 SGHAT and CDR2 FQNNGV. CDR3 length: 14 amino acids. The template, about 500 ng total RNA, yielded TCR beta cDNA made with a constant-region primer. Three nested multiplex PCR rounds of slightly modified ARM-PCR generated TCR beta libraries. TRBV1-TRBV30 forward primers paired with a C-beta reverse primer were used in the first two PCR rounds, which ran approximately 10 cycles each. TCRdb redid the calling of the multiplex PCR reads with MiXCR, one entry per CDR3 protein. This table holds some 130,000 distinct CDR3 sequences, approximately 68% found once.

This receptor was identified in a woman in her sixties with primary liver carcinoma and hepatitis B virus infection. The sequenced sample consisted of tumor-adjacent normal liver tissue. The chain carries TRBV11-2 and TRBJ1-2; no definite D call. The CDR3 DNA reads TGTGCCAGCTACTTAGAGCCTACTAACTATAGCTACACCTTC. Encoded protein: CASYLEPTNYSYTF. The variable domain in full, with the rest retrieved from reference TRBV11-2 and TRBJ1-2, is EAGVAQSPRYKIIEKRQSVAFWCNPISGHATLYWYQQILGQGPKLLIQFQNNGVVDDSQLPKDRFSAERLKGVDSTLKIQPAKLEDSAVYLCASYLEPTNYSYTFGSGTRLTVV.